A single sample gave rise to the 7 T cell receptor beta chains below, sequenced in a study of blood T cells in healthy people across ages. Sample-barcoded 5' priming and a J-beta primer mix drove a second PCR of about 6 to 12 cycles. TCRdb re-called the 5' RACE reads through MiXCR, storing one row per CDR3 protein. This sample has roughly 1,700,000 distinct CDR3 sequences, with over 25% found just once. The sample consisted of blood. These receptors were taken from a woman aged 25 to 39 in good health.

This sequence joins TRBV12-3 or TRBV12-4 and TRBJ1-1; no clear D gene. V lost 0 bases and J 8 bases, leaving 7 bases between the germline ends. The CDR3 is 12 residues long. CDR3 DNA: TGTGCCAGCAGTTTAGCCGCCAACGAAGCTTTCTTT. It yields the protein CASSLAANEAFF.

This clonotype occurred many times. V is TRBV20-1 and J is TRBJ1-6; D may be TRBD1 (6 bases). The germline V gene has CDR1 DFQATT and CDR2 SNEGSKA (reference sequence). The V gene lost 0 bases and the J gene lost 6 bases, with 12 bases spanning the gap. The CDR3 is made up of 15 amino acids. The CDR3 reads CSARDPSDSNSPLHF. As DNA, the CDR3 is TGCAGTGCTAGAGATCCCTCGGACAGTAATTCACCCCTCCACTTT.

The CDR3 here is CASSLRALADEQYF. In DNA, the CDR3 is TGTGCCAGCAGCTTAAGGGCCCTAGCGGACGAGCAGTACTTC. The V and J genes are TRBV7-2 and TRBJ2-7; 7 nucleotides agree with TRBD2. Germline-derived CDR1 and CDR2 are SGHTA and FQGNSA. CDR3 length: 14 residues. V dropped 2 bases and J dropped 5; count of bases not matched to a gene: 6.

There are many counts of this clonotype. V is TRBV6-5 and J is TRBJ1-2, with TRBD1 identical over 11 bases. The trim removed 5 bases at V and 4 bases at J, leaving 6 bases unmatched. Germline CDR1 is MNHEY and CDR2 is SVGAGI. This CDR3 is 15 amino acids long. The CDR3 sequence is CASSGPGQGAYGYTF. The CDR3 DNA follows: TGTGCCAGCAGTGGCCCCGGACAGGGGGCCTATGGCTACACCTTC.

In this sample, this clonotype turned up a few times. The chain uses TRBV7-2 and TRBJ2-7; 7 bases align to TRBD1. After removal of 5 bases from V and 0 bases from J, the junction contained 7 bases not matched to a gene. This CDR3 contains 15 residues. From germline, CDR1 is SGHTA and CDR2 FQGNSA. CDR3 loop: CASSMGQPGSYEQYF. CDR3 in DNA: TGTGCCAGCAGCATGGGACAGCCGGGCTCCTACGAGCAGTACTTC.

This clonotype was observed a few times. The V call is TRBV6-2 or TRBV6-3, the J call TRBJ1-5, with 9 bases identical to TRBD1. Per germline, CDR1 MNHEY and CDR2 SVGEGT. The CDR3 contains 14 residues. Trimming at V came to 7 bases and at J to 6 bases, leaving 7 bases not matched to a gene. The CDR3 protein is CASTTGGRSQPQHF. The CDR3 coding sequence is TGTGCCAGCACTACAGGGGGCAGGTCTCAGCCCCAGCATTTT.

The V gene is TRBV10-3, the J gene TRBJ2-7, with 10 positions matching TRBD2. V shed 3 bases, J shed 6 bases, and the junction held 2 bases outside the gene matches. Per germline, CDR1 ENHRY and CDR2 SYGVKD. This CDR3 contains 13 residues. CDR3 in amino acids: CAISESGRAEQYF. In DNA, the CDR3 is TGTGCCATCAGTGAAAGCGGGAGGGCCGAGCAGTACTTC.